These T cell receptor beta chains were read from a single sample in a study of blood T cell repertoires in COVID-19. Sequencing was performed with immunoSEQ multiplex PCR; in TCRdb, only in-frame clones are kept and a portion is missing. The table lists about 47,000 clones, about 71% of them singletons. The sequencing sample was made of peripheral blood. These TCRs come from a woman aged 70-85 years with acute or convalescent COVID-19. CDR3s include the opening cysteine and the closing phenylalanine or tryptophan. The D gene is left open where the match is weak. Rows may omit the clone size; those that give it use once, few, many or a size class.

CASSSPRAYNRGYTF	TRBJ1-2	15	TRBV7-2	NA	NA
CASSDGSENTGELFF	TRBJ2-2	15	TRBV28	once	NA
CASSFGQGNGYTF	TRBJ1-2	13	TRBV28	few	TRBD1
CASSEFVQYEQYF	TRBJ2-7	13	TRBV2	NA	NA
CASGRDSPRDEQFF	TRBJ2-1	14	TRBV12-5	once	NA
CASTLGHRDRESGNTIYF	TRBJ1-3	18	TRBV21-1	NA	NA
CASSRTGAGGYGYTF	TRBJ1-2	15	TRBV5-1	NA	TRBD1
CASSLTGGNQPQHF	TRBJ1-5	14	TRBV7-2	NA	TRBD1
CASSQSGTSEFYTQYF	TRBJ2-3	16	TRBV4-3	few	TRBD2
CASSYTDTTGEKLFF	TRBJ1-4	15	TRBV6-5	NA	NA
CASSEAPESSYNEQFF	TRBJ2-1	16	TRBV6-1	NA	NA
CASQGGVSYEQYF	TRBJ2-7	13	TRBV6-5	NA	NA
CASSTGTANSGTQYF	TRBJ2-5	15	TRBV27	once	TRBD1
CASSPHNPGPFYGYTF	TRBJ1-2	16	TRBV14	NA	NA
CASSQGAGIGNYGYTF	TRBJ1-2	16	TRBV3-1/TRBV3-2	NA	NA
CASKASGGASYNEQFF	TRBJ2-1	16	TRBV2	NA	TRBD2
CASSSEETQYF	TRBJ2-5	11	TRBV6-5	NA	NA